One and the same sample provided the 15 T cell receptor beta chains below, sequenced in a study of a mutant IDH1 vaccine in newly diagnosed glioma. As for time point: week 47, end of study. With topical imiquimod, each dose of the vaccine consisted of 300 ug of mutant IDH1 20-mer peptide. Their specific antigens are unknown. TCRdb's copy holds only in-frame clones and misses some; the assay was immunoSEQ multiplex PCR. Of tens of thousands of clones in the sample, roughly 75% were seen once. The sequencing used PBMCs, collected from a glioma patient whose treatment included an IDH1 peptide vaccine. These receptors came from a man between 50 and 59 years old with glioma.

The V call is TRBV30, the J call TRBJ2-5, with 12 bases matching TRBD2. CDR1 is GTSNPN and CDR2 is SVGIG in the germline V gene (reference sequence). The length of the CDR3 is 16 residues. Trimming at V came to 1 base and at J to 2 bases, leaving 5 bases not matched to a gene. The CDR3 reads CAWSERLAGVQETQYF. The CDR3 bases are TGTGCCTGGAGTGAGAGACTAGCGGGGGTACAAGAGACCCAGTACTTC.

This clone occurred a few times. The J gene is TRBJ2-5, the V gene TRBV2; 7 positions agree with TRBD2. Germline V lookup: CDR1 SNHLY, CDR2 FYNNEI. V lost 4 bases to trimming and J lost 5 bases; unmatched junction nucleotides: 7. This CDR3 is 14 amino acids long. The CDR3 is CASSAPLGGETQYF. The CDR3 region has the DNA TGTGCCAGCAGTGCGCCCCTGGGAGGGGAGACCCAGTACTTC.

Only one count was recorded for this clone. The chain is built from TRBV6-5 and TRBJ1-3, with D possibly TRBD1 on 5 matching bases. The CDR3 is 15 amino acids. Germline V CDR1 and CDR2: MNHEY, SVGAGI. V gave up 7 bases and J gave up 0 bases, with 13 bases separating them. CDR3 DNA sequence: TGTGCCAGCATGGGAGGGGCCCTCTCTGGAAACACCATATATTTT. Translating gives CASMGGALSGNTIYF.

The chain recombines TRBV5-5 with TRBJ2-5; D is uncertain. The J call may be wrong; the DNA end is better matched by TRBJ2-7. The CDR3 sequence is 16 residues long. Germline CDR1 is SGHKS and CDR2 is YYEKEE (reference sequence). The CDR3 here is CASSLVGRALSYEQYF. The CDR3 nucleotides read TGTGCCAGCAGCTTGGTCGGCCGGGCCCTTTCCTACGAGCAGTACTTC.

This chain links TRBV5-1 with TRBJ2-2, with D perhaps given as TRBD1 or TRBD2 (5 bases each). The germline V and J ends were trimmed by 0 bases and 2 bases, with 8 bases remaining between them. From germline, CDR1 is SGHRS and CDR2 YFSETQ. The CDR3 extends over 15 amino acids. CDR3 residues: CASSLAGGNTGELFF. Written as DNA, the CDR3 is TGCGCCAGCAGCTTGGCTGGGGGTAACACCGGGGAGCTGTTTTTT.

The CDR3 sequence is CASRTAGNENEKLFF. For the CDR3, the DNA is TGCGCCAGCAGGACGGCGGGAAACGAGAATGAAAAACTGTTTTTT. V and J are TRBV4-1 and TRBJ1-4; D gene unclear. The CDR3 extends over 15 amino acids. Between the trimmed V and J ends, which lost 6 bases and 5 bases, there was a span of 16 bases. Germline CDR1 reads MGHRA; CDR2 reads YSYEKL.

The V gene is TRBV5-1, the J gene TRBJ1-3; tentatively, D is TRBD1 (5 bases). CDR3 length: 16 residues. With 7 bases removed from V and 2 bases from J, the gap between germline ends came to 19 bases. Germline V CDR1 and CDR2: SGHRS, YFSETQ. DNA of the CDR3: TGCGCCAGCGGAATGGACACTTGGGGACCTGGAAACACCATATATTTT. This sequence encodes CASGMDTWGPGNTIYF.

V gene TRBV27 combines with J gene TRBJ1-4, with TRBD1 matching over 7 bases. The germline V gene encodes CDR1 MNHEY and CDR2 SMNVEV (reference sequence). Trimming at V came to 6 bases and at J to 7 bases, leaving 8 bases not matched to a gene. This CDR3 comprises 14 residues. The CDR3: CASRVDRVAEKLFF. The CDR3 nucleotides are TGTGCCAGCAGGGTTGACAGGGTCGCTGAAAAACTGTTTTTT.

The V gene is TRBV29-1, the J gene TRBJ2-1; D is uncertain. The V gene's germline CDR1 is SQVTM and CDR2 ANQGSEA. Trimming stripped 1 base from V and 4 bases from J, with 11 bases between. The CDR3 is made up of 14 amino acids. Here the CDR3 reads CSVEGGEGYNEQFF. The DNA for the CDR3 is TGCAGCGTTGAAGGTGGGGAAGGGTACAATGAGCAGTTCTTC.

The chain carries TRBV2 and TRBJ2-3, with D tentatively TRBD2 (6 bases). V was trimmed by 7 bases and J by 1 base, leaving 12 bases between them. Germline V gene sequence: CDR1 SNHLY, CDR2 FYNNEI. This CDR3 contains 14 residues. The CDR3 DNA reads as TGTGCCAGCACCGGTGGAGGGGGCACAGATACGCAGTATTTT. Translation: CASTGGGGTDTQYF. The whole variable domain, remainder taken from reference TRBV2 and TRBJ2-3, is EPEVTQTPSHQVTQMGQEVILRCVPISNHLYFYWYRQILGQKVEFLVSFYNNEISEKSEIFDDQFSVERPDGSNFTLKIRSTKLEDSAMYFCASTGGGGTDTQYFGPGTRLTVL.

CDR3 nucleotides: TGTGCCAGCAGCTTAGGAACCGACCCATTCGATACGCAGTATTTT. Its translation: CASSLGTDPFDTQYF. J is TRBJ2-3 and V is TRBV11-3, with D unclear. Trimming pared 1 base from V and 6 bases from J, leaving 14 bases between. Per the germline V gene, CDR1 is SGHNT and CDR2 is YENEEA. The CDR3 totals 15 residues.

This clone has only a few counts. The J gene is TRBJ2-7, the V gene TRBV4-3; no firm D call. The CDR3 extends over 15 amino acids. Germline V gives CDR1 LGHNA, CDR2 YSLEER. Trimming shortened V by 0 bases and J by 2 bases, and 11 bases separated the two germline ends. CDR3 nucleotides: TGCGCCAGCAGCCAAGATAACGAACAGACCTACGAGCAGTACTTC. The encoded protein is CASSQDNEQTYEQYF.

The chain has TRBV19 and TRBJ1-4, with a weak D call TRBD1 (5 bases). V lost 3 bases and J lost 7, with 9 bases in between. This CDR3 region has 13 residues. Germline values: CDR1 LNHDA, CDR2 SQIVND (reference sequence). DNA of the CDR3: TGTGCCAGTAGTATCAGGGCGAGTGAAAAACTGTTTTTT. Translated: CASSIRASEKLFF.

The chain recombines TRBV5-6 with TRBJ2-1; D unclear. The length of the CDR3 is 12 residues. Per the germline V gene, CDR1 is SGHDT and CDR2 is YYEEEE. V was cut by 0 bases and J by 9 bases, with 7 bases left in between. The CDR3 protein is CASSLAVSEQFF. The DNA for the CDR3 is TGTGCCAGCAGCTTGGCAGTATCTGAGCAGTTCTTC.

In this sample, this clone turned up once. The V gene is TRBV7-9, the J gene TRBJ1-4, with D perhaps TRBD1 (5 bases). The germline V gene encodes CDR1 SEHNR and CDR2 FQNEAQ (reference sequence). V lost 1 base, J lost 1 base, and 10 bases lay in between. The CDR3 length is 16 residues. The CDR3 loop reads CASSLGGTQTNEKLFF. The CDR3, as DNA: TGTGCCAGCAGCTTAGGGGGGACGCAAACTAATGAAAAACTGTTTTTT. Full variable domain (rest looked up from reference TRBV7-9 and TRBJ1-4): DTGVSQNPRHKITKRGQNVTFRCDPISEHNRLYWYRQTLGQGPEFLTYFQNEAQLEKSRLLSDRFSAERPKGSFSTLEIQRTEQGDSAMYLCASSLGGTQTNEKLFFGSGTQLSVL.